The clone carrying this T cell receptor (beta chain) was recorded only once. What it binds is unknown. Germline lookup yields CDR1 LGHNA and CDR2 YSLEER. This CDR3 has 13 residues. Losses at the gene ends were 6 bases for V and 0 bases for J; bases not matched to a gene: 0. This entry is derived from a study of regulatory dendritic cells for organ transplantation. Study outcomes and limitations: Memory T cells were less diverse than naive, with memory CD8+ most oligoclonal.

CFSE-labeled sorted T cells met regulatory or mature dendritic cells for 4 to 6 days. The repertoire was sequenced with immunoSEQ multiplex PCR; TCRdb's copy has only in-frame clones and lacks some. The sample lists about 12,000 clones, roughly 64% occurring once. The sequence was obtained from a human donor in good health. The J gene is TRBJ1-1, the V gene TRBV4-3; 8 bases match TRBD1. The sequenced material came from naive CD8+ T cells from blood cultured with dendritic cells. Sample subset: CD45RA+ naive T cells. As DNA, the CDR3 is TGCGCCAGCAGGGACAGGGTGAACACTGAAGCTTTCTTT. It is translated as CASRDRVNTEAFF.